This T cell receptor (beta chain) was observed in a study of CD8 T cells in Susac syndrome (dated 2019 in TCRdb). With respect to the entire study: The study used repertoire sequencing to test whether antigen drove CD8+ T cell activation and differentiation in Susac syndrome. Clonality of the CD8+ T cell repertoire was compared between around eleven healthy donors, roughly 14 Susac syndrome patients and around 16 multiple sclerosis patients.

RNA was extracted with the RNeasy kit and about 0.45 to 1 ug was reverse transcribed using random hexamers. The immunoSEQ multiplex PCR assay, which covers 54 Vbeta and 13 Jbeta segments, was used to amplify TCR beta CDR3 regions. PCR amplification bias was corrected using a synthetic template baseline for primer optimization and computational correction. The authors' pipeline ran thus. Reads were annotated to V, D and J genes according to IMGT and were analyzed with immunoSEQ Analyzer, with only productive sequences retained. Clonality was calculated as one minus the Shannon entropy normalized by log2 of the number of productive unique sequences. Public and private clones were assessed among the 100 most prevalent clones of each patient and control. Clones were defined as Susac-specific when absent from the healthy and MS cohorts, from about 970 published viral clones and from other ImmuneACCESS disease sequences. TCRdb applied fastp at Q25 and MiXCR to the public reads, then kept only in-frame beta chains. Rows are combined by CDR3 protein, so each entry shows the most common genes and DNA. TCRdb assigned the V and J calls; the authors' analysis was not used. The sample table contains some 260,000 distinct CDR3 sequences; only one count was recorded for 70% to 90% of them. Jointly, the top ten make up approximately 0.11% of the sample.

What the research found in general, with its limitations: The TCR sequencing and HLA analysis was acknowledged to have included a relatively small number of individuals.

A remark on this clonotype: Its binding antigen is unknown. No base quality values were provided; no much bigger clone lies one nucleotide off.

Peripheral blood CD8+ and CD4+ T cells from healthy donors, Susac syndrome patients and multiple sclerosis patients were profiled by high-throughput TCR beta sequencing. The multiple sclerosis controls were treatment-naive patients whose relapsing-remitting disease, either stable or active, fulfilled the revised McDonald criteria. Bulk CD8+ and CD4+ T cells were purified by magnetic negative isolation, while CD8+ TEMRA cells were enriched using FACS. Blood was drawn into EDTA tubes, processed within 24 hours, and PBMCs were isolated by density gradient centrifugation. PBMCs intended for TCR sequencing were cryopreserved in liquid nitrogen and thawed later in a water bath at 37 degrees C. The sorted or isolated CD4+, CD8+ and CD8+ TEMRA cells had a purity of 90% or higher. CDR1 MDHEN and CDR2 SYDVKM were looked up in the germline V gene. The CDR3 sequence holds 14 residues, the cysteine and phenylalanine included. The read is trimmed to its CDR3 DNA, 42 bases read in frame from base 1. The V and J ends are trimmed by 8 bases and 3 bases, leaving 14 bases between them.

Sequenced: CD8+ T cells from PBMCs. The TCR sequence derives from a human donor with multiple sclerosis. The chain is encoded by TRBV28 joined to TRBJ1-3; the D segment could be TRBD1, given 5 matching bases. For the CDR3, the sequence is CASRGGDGGNTIYF. The bases are TGTGCCAGCCGGGGGGGGGATGGTGGAAACACCATATATTTT.